Sequencing of this T cell receptor (beta chain) was carried out in a study of control samples from healthy donors and cancer patients. V lost 5 bases and J 4 bases, leaving 20 bases between the germline ends. The CDR3 sequence is 16 residues long. Germline V lookup: CDR1 LNHNV, CDR2 YYDKDF (reference sequence). Libraries were prepared by immunoSEQ multiplex PCR; TCRdb keeps only in-frame clonotypes and omits some of them. In the table there are 170,000 or so clones, approximately 92% of which are singletons. The V and J genes are TRBV15 and TRBJ1-2; maybe TRBD1 (5 bases). This TCR came from a man between 18 and 29 years old in good health. The specimen sequenced was blood. The CDR3 loop reads CATSPPGARSAYGYTF. Here the CDR3 DNA reads TGTGCCACCAGCCCGCCCGGGGCCCGGTCTGCCTATGGCTACACCTTC. Together with reference TRBV15 and TRBJ1-2, the CDR3 gives the full variable domain: DAMVIQNPRYQVTQFGKPVTLSCSQTLNHNVMYWYQQKSSQAPKLLFHYYDKDFNNEADTPDNFQSRRPNTSFCFLDIRSPGLGDTAMYLCATSPPGARSAYGYTFGSGTRLTVV.